This TCR beta chain was recorded in a study of CD8+ T cells in alopecia areata. RNA was extracted and reverse transcribed into cDNA as the sequencing template. Clones were read by immunoSEQ multiplex PCR, and TCRdb kept only the in-frame ones, dropping some. The top ten clones hold more than 1% of a sample with approximately 210,000 clones, approximately 72% of them seen once. Treatment meaning: oral pan-JAK inhibitor, 5-10 mg twice daily. Individuals with alopecia areata gave both lesional scalp punch biopsies and peripheral blood for collection. Study results and caveats: There were many expanded lesional clones persisting in scalp and blood during tofacitinib. There were also resident alphabeta T cells of normal skin sequenced in scalp samples.

Germline trimming cut 10 bases from V and 3 bases from J; bases unmatched to any gene: 12. Germline assignment: CDR1 LNHDA and CDR2 SQIVND (reference sequence). The CDR3 spans 14 residues. Regarding this clone: Its antigen is not known.

Sequencing was performed on CD4+ T cells sorted from blood, taken between weeks 44 and 45, from a patient treated with tofacitinib. The clonotype was recovered from a human donor with alopecia areata. The chain is built from TRBV19 and TRBJ2-7, with TRBD1 matching over 7 bases. CDR3 nucleotides: TGTGCCACTAAAATGGGACAGACCAGCTACGAGCAGTACTTC. This translates into CATKMGQTSYEQYF.